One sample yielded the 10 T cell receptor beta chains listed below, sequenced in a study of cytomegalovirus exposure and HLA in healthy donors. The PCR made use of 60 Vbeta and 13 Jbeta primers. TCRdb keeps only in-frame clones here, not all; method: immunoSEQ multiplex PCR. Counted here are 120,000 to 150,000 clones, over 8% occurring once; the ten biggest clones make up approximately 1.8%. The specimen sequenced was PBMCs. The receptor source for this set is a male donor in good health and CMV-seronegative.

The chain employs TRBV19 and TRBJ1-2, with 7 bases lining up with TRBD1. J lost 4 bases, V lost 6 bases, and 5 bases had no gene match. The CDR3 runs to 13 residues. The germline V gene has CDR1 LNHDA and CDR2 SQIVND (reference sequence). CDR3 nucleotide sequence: TGTGCCAGTAGCCTGACAGGGAGCTATGGCTACACCTTC. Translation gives CASSLTGSYGYTF. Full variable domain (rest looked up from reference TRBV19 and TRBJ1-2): DGGITQSPKYLFRKEGQNVTLSCEQNLNHDAMYWYRQDPGQGLRLIYYSQIVNDFQKGDIAEGYSVSREKKESFPLTVTSAQKNPTAFYLCASSLTGSYGYTFGSGTRLTVV.

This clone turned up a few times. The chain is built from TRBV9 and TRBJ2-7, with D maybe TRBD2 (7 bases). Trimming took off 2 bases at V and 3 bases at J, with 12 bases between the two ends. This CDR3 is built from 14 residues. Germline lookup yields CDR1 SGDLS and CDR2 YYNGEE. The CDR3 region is CASSVRGRGYEQYF. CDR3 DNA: TGTGCCAGCAGCGTGCGGGGGCGCGGCTACGAGCAGTACTTC.

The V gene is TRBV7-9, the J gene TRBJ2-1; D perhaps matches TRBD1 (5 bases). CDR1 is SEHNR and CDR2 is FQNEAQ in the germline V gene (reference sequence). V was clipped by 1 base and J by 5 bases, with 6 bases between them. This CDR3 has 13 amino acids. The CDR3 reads CASSLVQDNEQFF. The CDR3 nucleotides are TGTGCCAGCAGCTTAGTACAGGACAATGAGCAGTTCTTC. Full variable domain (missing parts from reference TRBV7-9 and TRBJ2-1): DTGVSQNPRHKITKRGQNVTFRCDPISEHNRLYWYRQTLGQGPEFLTYFQNEAQLEKSRLLSDRFSAERPKGSFSTLEIQRTEQGDSAMYLCASSLVQDNEQFFGPGTRLTVL.

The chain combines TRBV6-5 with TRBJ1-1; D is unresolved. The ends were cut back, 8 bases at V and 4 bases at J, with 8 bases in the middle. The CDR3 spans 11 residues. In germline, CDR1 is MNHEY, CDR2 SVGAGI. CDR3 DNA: TGTGCCAGCCGGGGAGCCACTGAAGCTTTCTTT. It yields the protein CASRGATEAFF.

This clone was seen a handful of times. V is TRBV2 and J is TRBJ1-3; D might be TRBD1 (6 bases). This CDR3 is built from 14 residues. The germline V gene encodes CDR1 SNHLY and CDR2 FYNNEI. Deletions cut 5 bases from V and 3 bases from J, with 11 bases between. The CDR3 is CASSTGSGGNTIYF. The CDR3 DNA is TGTGCCAGCAGTACAGGGTCGGGTGGAAACACCATATATTTT.

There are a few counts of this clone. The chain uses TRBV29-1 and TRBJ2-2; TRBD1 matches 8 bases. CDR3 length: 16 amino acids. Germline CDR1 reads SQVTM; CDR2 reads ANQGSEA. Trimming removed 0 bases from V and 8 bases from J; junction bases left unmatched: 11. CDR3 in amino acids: CSVEDDGQGTPGELFF. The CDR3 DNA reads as TGCAGCGTTGAAGACGACGGACAGGGAACACCGGGGGAGCTGTTTTTT.

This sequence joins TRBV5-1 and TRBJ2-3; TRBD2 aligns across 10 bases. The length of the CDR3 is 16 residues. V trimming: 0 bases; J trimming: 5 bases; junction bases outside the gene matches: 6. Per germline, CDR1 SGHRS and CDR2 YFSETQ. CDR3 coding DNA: TGCGCCAGCAGCTTGGGACTAGCGGGTTTTGAAGATACGCAGTATTTT. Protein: CASSLGLAGFEDTQYF.

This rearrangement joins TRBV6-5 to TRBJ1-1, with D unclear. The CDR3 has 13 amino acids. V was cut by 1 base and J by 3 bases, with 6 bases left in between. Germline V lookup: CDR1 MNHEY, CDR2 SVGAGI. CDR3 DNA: TGTGCCAGCAGTTACTACGGGGACACTGAAGCTTTCTTT. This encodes CASSYYGDTEAFF.

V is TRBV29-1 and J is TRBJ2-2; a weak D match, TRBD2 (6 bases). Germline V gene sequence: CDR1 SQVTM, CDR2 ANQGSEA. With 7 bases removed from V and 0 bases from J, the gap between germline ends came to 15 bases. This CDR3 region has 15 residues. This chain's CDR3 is CSARSRGSNTGELFF. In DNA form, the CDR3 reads TGCAGCGCTAGATCGCGGGGCTCGAACACCGGGGAGCTGTTTTTT.

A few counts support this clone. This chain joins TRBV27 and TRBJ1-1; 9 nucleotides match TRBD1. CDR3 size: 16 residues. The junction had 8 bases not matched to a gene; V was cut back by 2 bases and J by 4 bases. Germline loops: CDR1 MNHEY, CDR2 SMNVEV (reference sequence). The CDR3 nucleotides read TGTGCCAGCAGTTTAGATAGGGACAGGGAAGGCACTGAAGCTTTCTTT. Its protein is CASSLDRDREGTEAFF.